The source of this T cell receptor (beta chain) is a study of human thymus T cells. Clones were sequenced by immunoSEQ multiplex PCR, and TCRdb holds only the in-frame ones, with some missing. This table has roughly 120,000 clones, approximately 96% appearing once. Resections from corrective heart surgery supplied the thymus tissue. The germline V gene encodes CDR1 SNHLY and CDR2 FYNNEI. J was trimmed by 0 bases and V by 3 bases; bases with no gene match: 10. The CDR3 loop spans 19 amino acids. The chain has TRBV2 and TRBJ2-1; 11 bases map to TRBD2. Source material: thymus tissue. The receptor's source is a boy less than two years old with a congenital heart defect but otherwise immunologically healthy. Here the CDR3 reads CASSDIPSGGPSSYNEQFF. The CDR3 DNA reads TGTGCCAGCAGTGATATTCCTAGCGGGGGGCCGAGCTCCTACAATGAGCAGTTCTTC.